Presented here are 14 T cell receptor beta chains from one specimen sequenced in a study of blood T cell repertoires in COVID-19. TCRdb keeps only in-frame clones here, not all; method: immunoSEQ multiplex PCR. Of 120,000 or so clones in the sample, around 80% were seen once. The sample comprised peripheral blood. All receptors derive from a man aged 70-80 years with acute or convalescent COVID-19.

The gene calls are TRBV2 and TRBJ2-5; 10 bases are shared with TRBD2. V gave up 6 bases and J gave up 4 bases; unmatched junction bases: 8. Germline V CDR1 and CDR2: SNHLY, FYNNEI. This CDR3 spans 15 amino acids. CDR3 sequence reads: CASRASGGALETQYF. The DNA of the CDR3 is TGTGCCAGCAGGGCGAGCGGGGGGGCCTTAGAGACCCAGTACTTC.

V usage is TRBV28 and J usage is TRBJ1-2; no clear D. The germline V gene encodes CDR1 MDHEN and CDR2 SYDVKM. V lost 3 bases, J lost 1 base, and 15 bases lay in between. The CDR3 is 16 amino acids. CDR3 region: CASSLKFGSVNYGYTF. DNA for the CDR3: TGTGCCAGCAGTTTGAAGTTCGGGTCTGTTAACTATGGCTACACCTTC.

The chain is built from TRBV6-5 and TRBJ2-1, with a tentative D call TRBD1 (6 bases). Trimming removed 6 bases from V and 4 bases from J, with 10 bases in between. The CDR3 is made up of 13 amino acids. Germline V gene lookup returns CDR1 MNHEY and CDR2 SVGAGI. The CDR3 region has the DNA TGTGCCAGCAGAGTGGACAGATACAATGAGCAGTTCTTC. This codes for CASRVDRYNEQFF.

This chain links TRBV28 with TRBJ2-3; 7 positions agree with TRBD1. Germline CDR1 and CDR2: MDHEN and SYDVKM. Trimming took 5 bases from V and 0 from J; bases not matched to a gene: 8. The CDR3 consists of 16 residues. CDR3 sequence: CASSQSPGGSTDTQYF. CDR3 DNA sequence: TGTGCCAGCAGTCAATCCCCAGGGGGTAGCACAGATACGCAGTATTTT.

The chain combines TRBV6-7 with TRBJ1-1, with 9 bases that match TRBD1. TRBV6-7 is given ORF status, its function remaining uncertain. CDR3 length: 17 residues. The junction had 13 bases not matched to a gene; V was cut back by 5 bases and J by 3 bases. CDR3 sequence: CASSATPGQGDDTEAFF. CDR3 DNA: TGTGCCAGCAGTGCGACCCCGGGACAGGGTGATGACACTGAAGCTTTCTTT.

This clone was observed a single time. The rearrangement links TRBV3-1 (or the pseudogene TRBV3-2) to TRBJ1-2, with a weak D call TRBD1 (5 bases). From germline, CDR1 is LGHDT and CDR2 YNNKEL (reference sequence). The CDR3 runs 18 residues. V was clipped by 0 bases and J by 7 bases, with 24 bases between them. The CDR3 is CASSQETLRDSPRSGYTF. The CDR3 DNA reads TGTGCCAGCAGCCAAGAGACCCTAAGAGACAGTCCCCGCTCTGGCTACACCTTC.

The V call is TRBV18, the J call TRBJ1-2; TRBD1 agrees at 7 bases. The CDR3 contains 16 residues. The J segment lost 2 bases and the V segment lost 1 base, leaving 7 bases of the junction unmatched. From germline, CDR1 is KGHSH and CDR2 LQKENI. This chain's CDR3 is CASSPRASDRNYGYTF. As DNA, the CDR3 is TGTGCCAGCTCACCACGAGCCTCGGACAGGAACTATGGCTACACCTTC. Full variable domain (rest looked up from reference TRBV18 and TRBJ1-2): NAGVMQNPRHLVRRRGQEARLRCSPMKGHSHVYWYRQLPEEGLKFMVYLQKENIIDESGMPKERFSAEFPKEGPSILRIQQVVRGDSAAYFCASSPRASDRNYGYTFGSGTRLTVV.

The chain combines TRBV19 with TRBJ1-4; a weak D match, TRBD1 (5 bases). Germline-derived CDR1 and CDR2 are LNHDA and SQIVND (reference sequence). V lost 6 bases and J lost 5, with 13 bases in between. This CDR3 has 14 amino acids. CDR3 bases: TGTGCCAGTAGAACGGGACTCCCGAATGAAAAACTGTTTTTT. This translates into CASRTGLPNEKLFF.

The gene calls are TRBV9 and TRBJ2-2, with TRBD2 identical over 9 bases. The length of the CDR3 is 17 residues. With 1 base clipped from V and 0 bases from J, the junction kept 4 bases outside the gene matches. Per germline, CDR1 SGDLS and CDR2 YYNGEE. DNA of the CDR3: TGTGCCAGCAGCGTATTATCTAGCGGGGCGAACACCGGGGAGCTGTTTTTT. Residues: CASSVLSSGANTGELFF.

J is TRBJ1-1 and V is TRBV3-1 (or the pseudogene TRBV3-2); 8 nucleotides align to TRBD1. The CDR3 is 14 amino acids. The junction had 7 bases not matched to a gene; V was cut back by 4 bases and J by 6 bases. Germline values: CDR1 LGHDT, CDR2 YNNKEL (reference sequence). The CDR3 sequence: CASSLGTGGPEAFF. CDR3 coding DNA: TGTGCCAGCAGCCTAGGGACAGGCGGGCCTGAAGCTTTCTTT.

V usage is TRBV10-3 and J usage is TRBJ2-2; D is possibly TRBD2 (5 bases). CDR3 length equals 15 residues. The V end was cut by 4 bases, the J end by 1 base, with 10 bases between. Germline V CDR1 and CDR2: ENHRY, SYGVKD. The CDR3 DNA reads TGTGCCATCAGTGGGGGAGACAAGAACACCGGGGAGCTGTTTTTT. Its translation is CAISGGDKNTGELFF.

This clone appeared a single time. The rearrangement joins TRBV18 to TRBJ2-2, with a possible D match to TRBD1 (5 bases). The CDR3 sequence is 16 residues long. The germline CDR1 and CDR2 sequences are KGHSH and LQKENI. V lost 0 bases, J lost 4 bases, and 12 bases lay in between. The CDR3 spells CASSPPGSRVTGELFF. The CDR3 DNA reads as TGTGCCAGCTCACCACCCGGAAGCAGGGTCACCGGGGAGCTGTTTTTT.

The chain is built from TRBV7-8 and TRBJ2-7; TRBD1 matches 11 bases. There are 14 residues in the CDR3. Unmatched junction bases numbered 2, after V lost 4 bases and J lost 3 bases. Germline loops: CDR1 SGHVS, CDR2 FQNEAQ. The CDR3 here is CASSSDRGLYEQYF. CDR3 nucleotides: TGTGCCAGCAGCTCGGACAGGGGGCTCTACGAGCAGTACTTC. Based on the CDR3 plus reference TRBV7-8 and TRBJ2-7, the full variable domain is GAGVSQSPRYKVAKRGQDVALRCDPISGHVSLFWYQQALGQGPEFLTYFQNEAQLDKSGLPSDRFFAERPEGSVSTLKIQRTQQEDSAVYLCASSSDRGLYEQYFGPGTRLTVT.

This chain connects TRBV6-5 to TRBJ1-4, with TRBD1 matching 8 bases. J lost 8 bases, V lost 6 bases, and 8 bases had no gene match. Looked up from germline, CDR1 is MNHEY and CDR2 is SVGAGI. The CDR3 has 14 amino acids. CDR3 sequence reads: CASSSGGAGEKLFF. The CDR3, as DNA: TGTGCCAGCAGCTCAGGGGGCGCGGGGGAAAAACTGTTTTTT.